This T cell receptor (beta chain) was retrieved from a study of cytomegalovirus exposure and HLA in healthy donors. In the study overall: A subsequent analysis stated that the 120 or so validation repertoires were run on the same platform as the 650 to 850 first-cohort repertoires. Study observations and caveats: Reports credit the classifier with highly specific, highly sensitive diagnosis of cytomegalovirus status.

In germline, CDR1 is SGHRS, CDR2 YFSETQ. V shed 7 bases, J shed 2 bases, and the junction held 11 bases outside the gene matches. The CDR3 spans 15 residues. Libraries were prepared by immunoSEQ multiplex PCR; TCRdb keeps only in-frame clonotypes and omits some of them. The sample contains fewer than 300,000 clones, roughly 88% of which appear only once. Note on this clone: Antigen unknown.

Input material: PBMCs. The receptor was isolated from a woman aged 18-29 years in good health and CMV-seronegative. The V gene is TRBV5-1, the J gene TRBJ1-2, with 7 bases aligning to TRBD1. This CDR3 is CASRGYTGDNYGYTF. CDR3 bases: TGCGCCAGCCGGGGATACACAGGGGACAACTATGGCTACACCTTC.